The sequence of this TCR beta chain was determined in a study of shared clonotypes between healthy human individuals. General observations from the study: An effect of sequencing depth on clonotype sharing among donors was expected.

The V gene end was trimmed by 4 bases and the J gene end by 6 bases; junction bases not matched to a gene: 11. Germline V CDR1 and CDR2: KGHSY, FQNENV. This CDR3 comprises 15 residues. Method: immunoSEQ multiplex PCR; TCRdb's copy keeps in-frame clones and lacks some. The data show hundreds of thousands of clones, roughly 70% seen once. As for this clone: Its cognate antigen is unknown.

Sequencing was done on a sample of memory CD4+ T cells sorted from blood. Subset in this sample: CD45RA-negative fraction. This receptor was identified in a woman aged 25-40 years in good health. The chain recombines TRBV16 with TRBJ2-7; 8 bases fit TRBD2. The CDR3 region is CASSLTGREGLEQYF. In DNA, the CDR3 is TGTGCCAGCAGCCTAACGGGACGGGAGGGCCTCGAGCAGTACTTC.